Reported below is one TCR beta chain. The data derive from a study of T cell changes during pregnancy in multiple sclerosis. Here immunoSEQ multiplex PCR was the method, and the copy in TCRdb shows in-frame clones only, minus some. The data contain just under 85,000 clones, roughly nine tenths of them singletons. The CDR3 sequence is 12 residues long. Trimming pared 2 bases from V and 6 bases from J, leaving 4 bases between. CDR1 is LNHDA, CDR2 SQIVND, per germline (reference sequence). V and J are TRBV19 and TRBJ2-2; no firm D call. The specimen comprised peripheral blood, sampled in the first trimester of pregnancy. The receptor comes from a female donor with multiple sclerosis, enrolled in a pregnancy study. In DNA form, the CDR3 reads TGTGCCAGTAGTATACCCGCCGGGGAGCTGTTTTTT. Translated, it gives CASSIPAGELFF.